Listed below are T cell receptor beta chains from one sample, sequenced in a study of cytomegalovirus exposure and HLA in healthy donors. Profiling relied on immunoSEQ multiplex PCR, and the TCRdb table lists in-frame clones only, not all of them. The sample gives tens of thousands of clones, roughly four fifths of which show up once; approximately 22% is in the top ten. The material sequenced was PBMCs. The receptors were gathered from a woman in her twenties or thirties in good health and CMV-seropositive. Each CDR3 is given with its conserved first and last residue. Fields, in order: clone size, V gene, J gene, CDR3 protein. Part of the rows lack a size; the others show once, few, many or a class for expanded clones.

clone size: NA; V gene: TRBV7-2; J gene: TRBJ2-1; CDR3 protein: CASSLAPGFGFF
clone size: NA; V gene: TRBV5-1; J gene: TRBJ2-1; CDR3 protein: CASSKDRGSYNEQFF
clone size: NA; V gene: TRBV29-1; J gene: TRBJ2-3; CDR3 protein: CSGGRRGDTQYF
clone size: NA; V gene: TRBV7-9; J gene: TRBJ2-1; CDR3 protein: CASSSLAGDEQFF
clone size: few; V gene: TRBV7-8; J gene: TRBJ2-7; CDR3 protein: CASSPQLAGIYSSYEQYF
clone size: NA; V gene: TRBV7-9; J gene: TRBJ1-5; CDR3 protein: CASSVGGGNQPQHF
clone size: few; V gene: TRBV30; J gene: TRBJ2-7; CDR3 protein: CAYGQGNAYEQYF
clone size: NA; V gene: TRBV16; J gene: TRBJ2-7; CDR3 protein: CASSQSRSLASNEQYF
clone size: few; V gene: TRBV5-1; J gene: TRBJ2-7; CDR3 protein: CASSAALAGGPREQYF
clone size: NA; V gene: TRBV5-4; J gene: TRBJ2-7; CDR3 protein: CASSSRAGDLYEQYF
clone size: NA; V gene: TRBV7-9; J gene: TRBJ1-2; CDR3 protein: CASSLKGRAGGGYTF
clone size: NA; V gene: TRBV6-4; J gene: TRBJ1-1; CDR3 protein: CASSDSRHQGSTPNTEAFF
clone size: NA; V gene: TRBV28; J gene: TRBJ1-1; CDR3 protein: CASRQNTEAFF
clone size: NA; V gene: TRBV28; J gene: TRBJ2-3; CDR3 protein: CASKGAWRESTDTQYF
clone size: NA; V gene: TRBV5-1; J gene: TRBJ2-7; CDR3 protein: CASSSGTSSYEQYF
clone size: NA; V gene: TRBV28; J gene: TRBJ1-2; CDR3 protein: CASSLYGYTF
clone size: NA; V gene: TRBV7-9; J gene: TRBJ1-2; CDR3 protein: CASSSLDSNYGYTF
clone size: NA; V gene: TRBV19; J gene: TRBJ2-1; CDR3 protein: CATNRGDNEQFF
clone size: NA; V gene: TRBV9; J gene: TRBJ1-5; CDR3 protein: CASSPGTGGPNQPQHF
clone size: NA; V gene: TRBV6-5; J gene: TRBJ1-1; CDR3 protein: CASSPRTANTEAFF
clone size: NA; V gene: TRBV4-1; J gene: TRBJ2-3; CDR3 protein: CASSQERQGITDTQYF
clone size: NA; V gene: TRBV5-4; J gene: TRBJ2-7; CDR3 protein: CASSLARSGSSYEQYF
clone size: NA; V gene: TRBV4-3; J gene: TRBJ2-5; CDR3 protein: CASSQGRTFQETQYF
clone size: NA; V gene: TRBV14; J gene: TRBJ2-2; CDR3 protein: CASSQDFLNALNTGELFF
clone size: NA; V gene: TRBV28; J gene: TRBJ2-1; CDR3 protein: CASSSIGDNEQFF
clone size: NA; V gene: TRBV4-3; J gene: TRBJ2-1; CDR3 protein: CASSQVAGSYNEQFF
clone size: NA; V gene: TRBV28; J gene: TRBJ1-2; CDR3 protein: CASSLWHRGSGYTF
clone size: NA; V gene: TRBV28; J gene: TRBJ2-7; CDR3 protein: CASRDRGYEQYF
clone size: NA; V gene: TRBV6-6; J gene: TRBJ1-2; CDR3 protein: CASSYQGANYGYTF
clone size: NA; V gene: TRBV29-1; J gene: TRBJ1-2; CDR3 protein: CSVGGQDYGYTF
clone size: NA; V gene: TRBV27; J gene: TRBJ2-3; CDR3 protein: CASSLSIGTQYF
clone size: NA; V gene: TRBV19; J gene: TRBJ2-7; CDR3 protein: CASSPPGSAAYYEQYF
clone size: few; V gene: TRBV6-5; J gene: TRBJ1-1; CDR3 protein: CASSRGSTEAFF
clone size: NA; V gene: TRBV9; J gene: TRBJ2-2; CDR3 protein: CASSPGTATGELFF
clone size: NA; V gene: TRBV15; J gene: TRBJ2-5; CDR3 protein: CATSSRLEGTQYF
clone size: NA; V gene: TRBV4-2; J gene: TRBJ2-1; CDR3 protein: CASSQGLSGSSYNEQFF
clone size: few; V gene: TRBV10-3; J gene: TRBJ2-7; CDR3 protein: CAISERTGAYEQYF
clone size: NA; V gene: TRBV4-1; J gene: TRBJ1-3; CDR3 protein: CASSQSTGGYRNTIYF
clone size: NA; V gene: TRBV11-2; J gene: TRBJ1-2; CDR3 protein: CASSPAQGVFYGYTF
clone size: NA; V gene: TRBV9; J gene: TRBJ2-3; CDR3 protein: CASSDSGNTQYF
clone size: NA; V gene: TRBV4-2; J gene: TRBJ1-2; CDR3 protein: CASSQEAAEPNYGYTF
clone size: NA; V gene: TRBV5-4; J gene: TRBJ1-3; CDR3 protein: CASSLGGQGFKGNTIYF